This T cell receptor beta chain was recorded in a study of blood T cells in healthy people across ages. A sample-barcoded 5' primer and a J-beta primer mix were used in a second PCR of roughly 6 to 11 cycles. Each CDR3 protein gets one entry after TCRdb re-called the 5' RACE reads with MiXCR. Seen here are 650,000 to 950,000 distinct CDR3 sequences, approximately 44% observed once, and the top ten hold nearly 20%. This clonotype was seen more than once but under ten times. Healthy Caucasian individuals from Russia aged roughly 6 to 100 served as donors. Trimming took 6 bases from V and 3 from J, leaving 16 bases between them. The CDR3 consists of 15 residues. The germline gives CDR1 MNHEY, CDR2 SMNVEV (reference sequence).

This clonotype originated in a man in his 60s in good health. The specimen sequenced was blood. V is TRBV27 and J is TRBJ2-3; D may be TRBD1 or TRBD2 (6 bases each). CDR3 sequence: CASRPFGGPTDTQYF. CDR3 nucleotides: TGTGCCAGCAGGCCTTTTGGGGGGCCGACAGATACGCAGTATTTT.